These 3 T cell receptor beta chains originate from one sample sequenced in a study of blood T cells in healthy people across ages. Using a J-beta primer mix together with a sample-barcoded 5' primer, a second PCR was run for roughly 7 to 12 cycles. MiXCR was run by TCRdb on the 5' RACE reads, yielding one entry per CDR3 protein. This table has nearly 1 million distinct CDR3 sequences, roughly 51% appearing once. The sample taken for sequencing was blood. Every receptor here comes from a woman in her sixties or seventies in good health.

As regards this clonotype: A much larger clone differs from this one at a single base, so this may be a read error. The rearrangement uses TRBV11-2 and TRBJ2-1; 8 nucleotides match TRBD2. The germline V gene encodes CDR1 SGHAT and CDR2 FQNNGV. The CDR3 has 16 residues. CDR3: CASSLNSGMSYNKQFF. The CDR3 DNA reads TGTGCCAGCAGCCTAAATAGCGGGATGTCCTACAATAAGCAGTTCTTC. Filled out from reference TRBV11-2 and TRBJ2-1, the complete variable domain reads EAGVAQSPRYKIIEKRQSVAFWCNPISGHATLYWYQQILGQGPKLLIQFQNNGVVDDSQLPKDRFSAERLKGVDSTLKIQPAKLEDSAVYLCASSLNSGMSYNKQFFGPGTRLTVL.

In regard to this clonotype: Possible read error: a much larger clone is one base away. The rearrangement uses TRBV6-2 or TRBV6-3 and TRBJ2-1, with TRBD2 matching 12 bases. The CDR3 is 14 amino acids. CDR1 and CDR2 from the germline V gene are MNHEY and SVGEGT. CDR3 in amino acids: CASTASGRGNKQFF. The CDR3 DNA sequence: TGTGCCAGCACCGCTAGCGGGAGGGGCAATAAGCAGTTCTTC.

V is TRBV11-2 and J is TRBJ2-1; 8 bases fit TRBD1. The V gene end was trimmed by 2 bases and the J gene end by 6 bases; junction bases not matched to a gene: 3. Germline V lookup: CDR1 SGHAT, CDR2 FQNNGV. The CDR3 sequence is 14 residues long. The CDR3 loop reads CASSLNTGGNEQFF. For the CDR3, the DNA is TGTGCCAGCAGCTTAAATACAGGGGGCAATGAGCAGTTCTTC.